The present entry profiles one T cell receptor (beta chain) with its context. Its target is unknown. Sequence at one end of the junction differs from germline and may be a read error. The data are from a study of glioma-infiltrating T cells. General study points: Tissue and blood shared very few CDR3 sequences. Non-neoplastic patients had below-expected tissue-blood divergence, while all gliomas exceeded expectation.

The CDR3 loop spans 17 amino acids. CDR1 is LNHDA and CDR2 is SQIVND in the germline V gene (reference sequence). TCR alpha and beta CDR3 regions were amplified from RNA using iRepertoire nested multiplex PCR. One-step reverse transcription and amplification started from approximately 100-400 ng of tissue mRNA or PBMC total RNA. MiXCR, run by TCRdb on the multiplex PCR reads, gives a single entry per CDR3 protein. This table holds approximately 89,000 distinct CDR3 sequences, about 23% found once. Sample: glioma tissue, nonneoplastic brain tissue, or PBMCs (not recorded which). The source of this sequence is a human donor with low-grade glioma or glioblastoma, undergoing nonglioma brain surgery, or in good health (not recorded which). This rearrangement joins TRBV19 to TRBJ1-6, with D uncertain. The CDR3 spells CASSIDPRASYNLPLHF. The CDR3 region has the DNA TGTGCCAGTAGTATAGACCCGCGTGCCTCCTATAATTTACCCCTCCACTTT.